This T cell receptor beta chain was sequenced during a study of monozygotic twins with cystic fibrosis. As for this clone: Its antigen remains unknown.

Regarding the study as a whole: The repertoire was suggested to be naive-dominated, clonality median approximately 0.0098. V usage most resembled the co-twin in 13 of 16 pairs. Monozygotic CF twins shared more identical nucleotide clonotypes than unrelated patients.

Assay: immunoSEQ multiplex PCR; the TCRdb copy retains only in-frame clones and omits some. The data show about 9,600 clones, approximately 90% seen once. The sequenced sample consisted of blood. The source is a boy between 2 and 10 years old with cystic fibrosis.

CDR3: CAWRGAGLFNYGYTF. CDR3 nucleotide sequence: TGTGCCTGGAGAGGGGCGGGGCTATTTAACTATGGCTACACCTTC. This chain connects TRBV30 to TRBJ1-2; TRBD1 is a possible D gene (5 bases). The CDR3 covers 15 residues. Trimming removed 3 bases at V and 1 base at J, with 15 bases between. The germline V gene encodes CDR1 GTSNPN and CDR2 SVGIG (reference sequence).